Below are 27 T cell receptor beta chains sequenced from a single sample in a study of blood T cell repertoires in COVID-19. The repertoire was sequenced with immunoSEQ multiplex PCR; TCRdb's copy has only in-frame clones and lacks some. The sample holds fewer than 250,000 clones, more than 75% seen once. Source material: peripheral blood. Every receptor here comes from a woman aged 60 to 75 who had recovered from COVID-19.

CDR3 nucleotides: TGCAGTTACCGCGGAGGTAGCGTTGGAAACACCATATATTTT. Its translation: CSYRGGSVGNTIYF. The chain couples TRBV29-1 to TRBJ1-3, with unresolved D. This CDR3 is built from 14 residues. Germline CDR1 reads SQVTM; CDR2 reads ANQGSEA.

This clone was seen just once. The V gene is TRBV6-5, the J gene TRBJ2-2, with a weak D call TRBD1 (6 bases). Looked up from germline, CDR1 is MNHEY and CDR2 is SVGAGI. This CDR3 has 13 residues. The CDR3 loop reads CACWDTNTGELFF. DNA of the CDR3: TGTGCATGCTGGGACACCAACACCGGGGAGCTGTTTTTT.

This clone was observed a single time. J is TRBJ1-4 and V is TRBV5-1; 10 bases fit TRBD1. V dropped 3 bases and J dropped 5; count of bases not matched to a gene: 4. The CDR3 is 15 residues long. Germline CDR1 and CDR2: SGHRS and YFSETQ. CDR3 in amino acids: CASSSTGGGNEKLFF. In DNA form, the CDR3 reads TGCGCCAGCAGCTCGACAGGGGGCGGAAATGAAAAACTGTTTTTT.

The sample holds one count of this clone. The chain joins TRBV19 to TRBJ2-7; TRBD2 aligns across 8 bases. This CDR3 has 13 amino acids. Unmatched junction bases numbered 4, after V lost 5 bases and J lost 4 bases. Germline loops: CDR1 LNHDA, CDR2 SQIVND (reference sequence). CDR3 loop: CASSPGGGYEQYF. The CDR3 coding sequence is TGTGCCAGTAGTCCCGGGGGGGGGTACGAGCAGTACTTC.

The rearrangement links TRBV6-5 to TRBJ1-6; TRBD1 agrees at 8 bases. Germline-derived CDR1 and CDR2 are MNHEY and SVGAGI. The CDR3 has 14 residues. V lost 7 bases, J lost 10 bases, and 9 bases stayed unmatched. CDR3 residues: CASTPDRGDSPLHF. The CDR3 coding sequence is TGTGCCAGCACCCCCGACAGGGGTGACTCACCCCTCCACTTT.

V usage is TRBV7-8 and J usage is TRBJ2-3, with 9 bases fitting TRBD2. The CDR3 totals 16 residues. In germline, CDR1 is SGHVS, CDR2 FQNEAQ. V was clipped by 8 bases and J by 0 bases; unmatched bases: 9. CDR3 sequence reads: CASVRAGGFSTDTQYF. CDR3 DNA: TGTGCCAGCGTTCGGGCGGGGGGGTTTAGCACAGATACGCAGTATTTT.

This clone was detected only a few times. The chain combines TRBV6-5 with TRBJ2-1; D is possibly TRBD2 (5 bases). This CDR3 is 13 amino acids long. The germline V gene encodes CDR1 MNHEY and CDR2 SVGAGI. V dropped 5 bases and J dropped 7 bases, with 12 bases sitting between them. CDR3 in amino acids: CASSLLGGNEQFF. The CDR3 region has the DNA TGTGCCAGCAGTCTACTAGGCGGTAATGAGCAGTTCTTC.

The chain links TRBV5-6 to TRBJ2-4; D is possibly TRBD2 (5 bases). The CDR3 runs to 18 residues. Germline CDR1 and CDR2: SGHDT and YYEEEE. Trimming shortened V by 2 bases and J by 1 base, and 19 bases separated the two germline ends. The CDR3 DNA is TGTGCCAGCAGCTTTGGGAGAGGTCCCCCGCTGGCCAAAAACATTCAGTACTTC. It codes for CASSFGRGPPLAKNIQYF.

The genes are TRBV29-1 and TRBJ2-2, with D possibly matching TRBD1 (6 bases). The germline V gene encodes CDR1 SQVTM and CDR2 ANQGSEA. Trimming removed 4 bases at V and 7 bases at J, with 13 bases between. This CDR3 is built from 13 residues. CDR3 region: CSVGIQGGGELFF. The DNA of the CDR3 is TGCAGCGTTGGTATACAGGGTGGCGGGGAGCTGTTTTTT.

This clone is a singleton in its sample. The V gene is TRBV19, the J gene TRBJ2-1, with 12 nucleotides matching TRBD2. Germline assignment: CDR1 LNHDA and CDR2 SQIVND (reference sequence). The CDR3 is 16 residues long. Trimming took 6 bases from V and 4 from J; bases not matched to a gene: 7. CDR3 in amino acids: CASRPTSGGSYNEQFF. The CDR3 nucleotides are TGTGCCAGTAGACCAACTAGCGGGGGGTCATACAATGAGCAGTTCTTC.

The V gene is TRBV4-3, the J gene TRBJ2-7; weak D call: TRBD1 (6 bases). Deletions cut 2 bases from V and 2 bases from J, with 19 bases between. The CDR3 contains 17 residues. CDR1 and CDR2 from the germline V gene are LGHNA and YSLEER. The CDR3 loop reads CASSQTTGTWETYEQYF. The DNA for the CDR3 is TGCGCCAGCAGCCAAACGACCGGGACATGGGAAACCTACGAGCAGTACTTC.

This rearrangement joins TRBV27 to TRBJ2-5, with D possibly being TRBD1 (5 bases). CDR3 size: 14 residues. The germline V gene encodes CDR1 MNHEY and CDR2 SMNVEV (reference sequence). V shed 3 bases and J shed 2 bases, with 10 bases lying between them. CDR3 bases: TGTGCCAGCAGTTTCAGACAGCAACAAGAGACCCAGTACTTC. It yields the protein CASSFRQQQETQYF.

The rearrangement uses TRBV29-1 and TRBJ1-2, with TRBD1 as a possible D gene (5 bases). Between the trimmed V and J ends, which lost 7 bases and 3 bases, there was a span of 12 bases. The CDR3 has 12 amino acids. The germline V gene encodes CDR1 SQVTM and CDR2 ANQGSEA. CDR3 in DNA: TGCAGCGGCGGGGCAGGCGACTATGGCTACACCTTC. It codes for CSGGAGDYGYTF. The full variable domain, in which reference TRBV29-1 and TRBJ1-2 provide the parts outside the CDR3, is SAVISQKPSRDICQRGTSLTIQCQVDSQVTMMFWYRQQPGQSLTLIATANQGSEATYESGFVIDKFPISRPNLTFSTLTVSNMSPEDSSIYLCSGGAGDYGYTFGSGTRLTVV.

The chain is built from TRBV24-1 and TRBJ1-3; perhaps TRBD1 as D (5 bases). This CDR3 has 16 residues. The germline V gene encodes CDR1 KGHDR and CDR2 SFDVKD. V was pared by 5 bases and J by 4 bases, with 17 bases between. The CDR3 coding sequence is TGTGCCACCAGTGGTGAGTTAGGGGAAGCGGGAAACACCATATATTTT. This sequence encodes CATSGELGEAGNTIYF.

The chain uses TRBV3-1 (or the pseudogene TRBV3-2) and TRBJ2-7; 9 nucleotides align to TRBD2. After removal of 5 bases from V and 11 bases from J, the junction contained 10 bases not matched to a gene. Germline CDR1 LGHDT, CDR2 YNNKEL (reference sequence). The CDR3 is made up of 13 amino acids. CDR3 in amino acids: CASSSSRGGDEYF. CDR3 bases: TGTGCCAGCAGCTCCTCGCGGGGGGGCGACGAGTACTTC.

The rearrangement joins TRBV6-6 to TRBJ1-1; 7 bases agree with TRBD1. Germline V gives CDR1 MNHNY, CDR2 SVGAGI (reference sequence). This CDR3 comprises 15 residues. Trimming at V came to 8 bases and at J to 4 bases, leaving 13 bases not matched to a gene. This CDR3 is CASCWGTDPSTEAFF. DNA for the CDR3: TGTGCCAGCTGCTGGGGGACAGACCCCAGCACTGAAGCTTTCTTT.

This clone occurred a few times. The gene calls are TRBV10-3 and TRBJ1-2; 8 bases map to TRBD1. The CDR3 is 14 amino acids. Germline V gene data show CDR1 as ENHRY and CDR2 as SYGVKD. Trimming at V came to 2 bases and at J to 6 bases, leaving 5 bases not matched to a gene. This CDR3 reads CAISELPGQDGYTF. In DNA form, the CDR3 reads TGTGCCATCAGTGAGCTCCCGGGACAGGATGGCTACACCTTC.

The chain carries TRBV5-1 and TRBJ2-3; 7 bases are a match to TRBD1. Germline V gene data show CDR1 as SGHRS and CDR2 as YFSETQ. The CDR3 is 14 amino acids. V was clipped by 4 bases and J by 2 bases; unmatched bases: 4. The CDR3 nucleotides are TGCGCCAGCAGCAGAGGGACAGACACAGATACGCAGTATTTT. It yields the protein CASSRGTDTDTQYF.

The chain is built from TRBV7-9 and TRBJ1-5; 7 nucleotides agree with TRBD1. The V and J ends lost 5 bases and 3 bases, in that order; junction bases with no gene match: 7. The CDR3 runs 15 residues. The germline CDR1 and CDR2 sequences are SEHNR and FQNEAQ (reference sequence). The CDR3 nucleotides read TGTGCCAGCAGCAGGGACAGAATCCCCAATCAGCCCCAGCATTTT. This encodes CASSRDRIPNQPQHF.

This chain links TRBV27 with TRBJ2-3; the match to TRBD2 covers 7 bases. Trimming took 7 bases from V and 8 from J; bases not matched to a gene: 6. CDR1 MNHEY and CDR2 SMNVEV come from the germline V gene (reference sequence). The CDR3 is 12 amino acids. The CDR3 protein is CASIAPGGTQYF. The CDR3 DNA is TGTGCCAGCATCGCCCCGGGAGGTACGCAGTATTTT.

The CDR3, as DNA: TGTGCCAGCACCGACCATTCGAGGGGCTACACCTTC. Amino acids: CASTDHSRGYTF. This chain joins TRBV28 and TRBJ1-2; unclear D gene. The CDR3 has 12 residues. In germline, CDR1 is MDHEN, CDR2 SYDVKM. V was pared by 7 bases and J by 8 bases, with 14 bases between.

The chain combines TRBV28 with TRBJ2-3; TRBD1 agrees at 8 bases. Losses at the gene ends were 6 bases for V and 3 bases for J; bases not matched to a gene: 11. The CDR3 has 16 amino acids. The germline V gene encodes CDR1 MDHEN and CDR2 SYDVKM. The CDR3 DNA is TGTGCCAGCAGCCGACGGACAGGGAGTATTACAGATACGCAGTATTTT. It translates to CASSRRTGSITDTQYF.

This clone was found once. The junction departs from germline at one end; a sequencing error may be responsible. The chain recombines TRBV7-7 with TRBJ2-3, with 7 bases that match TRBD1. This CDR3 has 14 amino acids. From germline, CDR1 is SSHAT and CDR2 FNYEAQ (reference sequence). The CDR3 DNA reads TGTGCTAGCAGCTTAGGGGGCCCCACAGATACGCAGTATTTT. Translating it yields CASSLGGPTDTQYF.

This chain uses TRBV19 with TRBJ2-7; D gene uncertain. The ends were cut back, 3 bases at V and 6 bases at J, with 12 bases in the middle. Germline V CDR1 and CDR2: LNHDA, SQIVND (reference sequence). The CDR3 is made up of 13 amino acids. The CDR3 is CASSIRNTGEQYF. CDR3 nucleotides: TGTGCCAGTAGTATCCGTAACACGGGCGAGCAGTACTTC.

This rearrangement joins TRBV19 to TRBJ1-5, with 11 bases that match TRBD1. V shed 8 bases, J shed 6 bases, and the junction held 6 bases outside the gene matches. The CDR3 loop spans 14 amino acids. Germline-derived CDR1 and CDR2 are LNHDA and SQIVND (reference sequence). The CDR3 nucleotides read TGTGCCAGTGGATCGGGACAGGGGGTTCAGCCCCAGCATTTT. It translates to CASGSGQGVQPQHF.

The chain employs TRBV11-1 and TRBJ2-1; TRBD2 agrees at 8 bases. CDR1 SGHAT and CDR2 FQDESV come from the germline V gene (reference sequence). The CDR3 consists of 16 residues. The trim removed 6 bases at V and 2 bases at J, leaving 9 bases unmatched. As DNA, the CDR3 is TGTGCCAGCAGACCCTTTGACGGGGGGGCCTACAATGAGCAGTTCTTC. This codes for CASRPFDGGAYNEQFF. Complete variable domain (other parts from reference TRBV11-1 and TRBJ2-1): EAEVAQSPRYKITEKSQAVAFWCDPISGHATLYWYRQILGQGPELLVQFQDESVVDDSQLPKDRFSAERLKGVDSTLKIQPAELGDSAMYLCASRPFDGGAYNEQFFGPGTRLTVL.

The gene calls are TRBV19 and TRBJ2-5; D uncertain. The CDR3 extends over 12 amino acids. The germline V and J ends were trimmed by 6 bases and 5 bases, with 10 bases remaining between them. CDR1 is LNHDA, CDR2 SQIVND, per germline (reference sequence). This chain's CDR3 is CASRVAGETQYF. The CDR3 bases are TGTGCCAGTAGAGTAGCCGGGGAGACCCAGTACTTC.